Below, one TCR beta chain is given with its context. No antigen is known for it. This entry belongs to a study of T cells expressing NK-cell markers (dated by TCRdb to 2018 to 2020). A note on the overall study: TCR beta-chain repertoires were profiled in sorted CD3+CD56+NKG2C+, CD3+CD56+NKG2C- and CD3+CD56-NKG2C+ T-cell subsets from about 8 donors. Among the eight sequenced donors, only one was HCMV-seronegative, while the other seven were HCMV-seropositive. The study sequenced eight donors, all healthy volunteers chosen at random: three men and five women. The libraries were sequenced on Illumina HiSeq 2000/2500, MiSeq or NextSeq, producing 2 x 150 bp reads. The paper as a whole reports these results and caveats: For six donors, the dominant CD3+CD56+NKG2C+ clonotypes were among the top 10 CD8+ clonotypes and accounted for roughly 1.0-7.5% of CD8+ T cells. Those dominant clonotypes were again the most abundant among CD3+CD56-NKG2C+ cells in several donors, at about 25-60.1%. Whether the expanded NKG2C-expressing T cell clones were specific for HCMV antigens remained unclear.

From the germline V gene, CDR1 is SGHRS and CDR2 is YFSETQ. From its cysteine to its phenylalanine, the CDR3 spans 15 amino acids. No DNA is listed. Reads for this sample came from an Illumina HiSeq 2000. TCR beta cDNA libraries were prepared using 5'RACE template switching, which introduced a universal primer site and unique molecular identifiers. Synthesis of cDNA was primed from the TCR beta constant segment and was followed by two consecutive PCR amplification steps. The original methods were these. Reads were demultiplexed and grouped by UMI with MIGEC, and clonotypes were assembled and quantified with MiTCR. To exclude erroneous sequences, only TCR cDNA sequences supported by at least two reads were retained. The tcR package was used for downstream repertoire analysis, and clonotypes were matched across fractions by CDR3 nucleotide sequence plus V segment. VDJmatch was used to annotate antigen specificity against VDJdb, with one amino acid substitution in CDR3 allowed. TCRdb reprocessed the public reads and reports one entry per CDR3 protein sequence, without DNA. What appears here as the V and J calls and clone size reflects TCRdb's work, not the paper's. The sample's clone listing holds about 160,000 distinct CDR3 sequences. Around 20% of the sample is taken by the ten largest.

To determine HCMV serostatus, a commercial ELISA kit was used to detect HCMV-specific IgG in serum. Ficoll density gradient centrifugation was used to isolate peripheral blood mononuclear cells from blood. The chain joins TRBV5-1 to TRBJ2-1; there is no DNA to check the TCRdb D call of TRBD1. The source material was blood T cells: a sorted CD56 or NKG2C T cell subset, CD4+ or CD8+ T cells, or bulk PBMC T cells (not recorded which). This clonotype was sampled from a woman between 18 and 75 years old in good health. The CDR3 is CASSFGQGAENEQFF.